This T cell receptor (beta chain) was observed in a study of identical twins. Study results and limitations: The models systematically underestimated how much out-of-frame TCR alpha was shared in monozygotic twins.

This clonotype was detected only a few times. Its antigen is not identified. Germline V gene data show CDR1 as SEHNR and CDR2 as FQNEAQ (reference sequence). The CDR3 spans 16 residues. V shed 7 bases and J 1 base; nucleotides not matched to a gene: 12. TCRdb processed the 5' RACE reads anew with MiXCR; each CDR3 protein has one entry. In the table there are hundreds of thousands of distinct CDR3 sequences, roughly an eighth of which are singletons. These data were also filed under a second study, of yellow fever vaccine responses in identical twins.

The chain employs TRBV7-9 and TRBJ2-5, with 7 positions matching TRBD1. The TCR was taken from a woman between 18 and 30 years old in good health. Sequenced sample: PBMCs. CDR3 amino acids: CASNNPKGQPQETQYF. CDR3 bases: TGTGCCAGCAACAACCCTAAGGGACAGCCCCAAGAGACCCAGTACTTC.